This T cell receptor (beta chain) was retrieved from a study of blood T cell repertoires in COVID-19. The repertoire was sequenced with immunoSEQ multiplex PCR; TCRdb's copy has only in-frame clones and lacks some. The sample lists approximately 320,000 clones, roughly 87% occurring once. The specimen was PBMCs or T cells enriched from blood (not recorded which). This clonotype originated in a woman between 18 and 29 years old who had recovered from COVID-19.

The DNA of the CDR3 is TGTGCCACCAGTGATTTAAGCGGGACAGGGGGAAACACCGGGGAGCTGTTTTTT. As protein: CATSDLSGTGGNTGELFF. The rearrangement links TRBV24-1 to TRBJ2-2; 11 bases are a match to TRBD1. J was trimmed by 2 bases and V by 1 base; bases with no gene match: 5. There are 18 residues in the CDR3. CDR1 is KGHDR, CDR2 SFDVKD, per germline.